This entry lists 19 T cell receptor beta chains sequenced from one sample in a study of shared clonotypes between healthy human individuals. Generated by immunoSEQ multiplex PCR, the TCRdb table keeps only in-frame clones and is missing some. The data show more than 2,000,000 clones, approximately 95% seen once. The sequenced sample was naive CD4+ T cells from PBMCs. Subset given: CD45RA+ positively selected. The receptors here all came from a man between 18 and 35 years old in good health. Some clones in this sample may be carry-over from other donors' samples.

The rearrangement joins TRBV29-1 to TRBJ2-5; TRBD2 is a possible D gene (6 bases). Germline-derived CDR1 and CDR2 are SQVTM and ANQGSEA. V was cut by 7 bases and J by 2 bases, with 11 bases left in between. The CDR3 is 12 amino acids. The CDR3 DNA reads as TGCAGCGGGAATAGCGGACAAGAGACCCAGTACTTC. Translated, it gives CSGNSGQETQYF.

V gene TRBV5-1 combines with J gene TRBJ1-1; a weak D match, TRBD1 (5 bases). This CDR3 has 13 residues. V lost 4 bases to trimming and J lost 12 bases, with 19 bases between them. Germline CDR1 is SGHRS and CDR2 is YFSETQ. CDR3 nucleotides: TGCGCCAGCAGCCCCACAGTGGGGGGTTTCTCTTTCTTT. Translated, it gives CASSPTVGGFSFF.

The rearrangement joins TRBV9 to TRBJ2-1; possible D gene TRBD2, 5 bases. This CDR3 contains 14 residues. Trimming removed 0 bases at V and 11 bases at J, with 15 bases between. Germline values: CDR1 SGDLS, CDR2 YYNGEE. The CDR3 DNA follows: TGTGCCAGCAGCGTAGACGGGGTCTCTACGAAGCAGTTCTTC. Translating gives CASSVDGVSTKQFF. The full variable domain, its missing parts supplied by reference TRBV9 and TRBJ2-1, is DSGVTQTPKHLITATGQRVTLRCSPRSGDLSVYWYQQSLDQGLQFLIQYYNGEERAKGNILERFSAQQFPDLHSELNLSSLELGDSALYFCASSVDGVSTKQFFGPGTRLTVL.

The chain is built from TRBV18 and TRBJ2-5; D is uncertain. Germline CDR1 KGHSH, CDR2 LQKENI. Trimming removed 4 bases from V and 0 bases from J, with 6 bases in between. CDR3 length: 13 amino acids. Here the CDR3 DNA reads TGTGCCAGCTCACGTCCGGACCAAGAGACCCAGTACTTC. It translates to CASSRPDQETQYF.

This clone was seen more than once but under ten times. The V gene is TRBV7-9, the J gene TRBJ1-1; D not certain. Trimming left V 5 bases short and J 3 bases short, with 10 bases between. Germline CDR1 SEHNR, CDR2 FQNEAQ (reference sequence). The CDR3 runs 13 residues. The CDR3 nucleotides read TGTGCCAGCAGCCAGAACCGCCACACTGAAGCTTTCTTT. It yields the protein CASSQNRHTEAFF.

This chain joins TRBV5-1 and TRBJ2-7, with 7 bases aligning to TRBD2. This CDR3 comprises 15 residues. Germline trimming cut 0 bases from V and 3 bases from J; bases unmatched to any gene: 6. Germline V lookup: CDR1 SGHRS, CDR2 YFSETQ. The CDR3 protein is CASSLDLAVGYEQYF. CDR3 DNA sequence: TGCGCCAGCAGCTTGGATCTAGCGGTTGGCTACGAGCAGTACTTC.

This clone came up once. The gene calls are TRBV7-2 and TRBJ1-5; 12 bases agree with TRBD1. V was pared by 5 bases and J by 7 bases, with 9 bases of the junction left unmatched. Germline CDR1 reads SGHTA; CDR2 reads FQGNSA. The CDR3 loop spans 16 amino acids. For the CDR3, the DNA is TGTGCCAGCAGCCCGTACGGGACAGGGGGCGGACAGCCCCAGCATTTT. This gives the protein CASSPYGTGGGQPQHF.

This clone was observed a few times. The V and J genes are TRBV28 and TRBJ1-4, with TRBD1 matching 7 bases. Germline lookup yields CDR1 MDHEN and CDR2 SYDVKM. This CDR3 has 12 residues. With V trimmed by 5 bases and J by 10 bases, 4 bases remained unmatched. The CDR3 nucleotides are TGTGCCAGCAGTCCCCACAGGGGAAAACTGTTTTTT. Its translation is CASSPHRGKLFF.

In this sample, this clone turned up once. V and J are TRBV27 and TRBJ1-1; D perhaps matches TRBD1 (5 bases). V was trimmed by 5 bases and J by 1 base, leaving 8 bases between them. In germline, CDR1 is MNHEY, CDR2 SMNVEV (reference sequence). This CDR3 has 13 residues. CDR3 in amino acids: CASSRQPNTEAFF. In DNA, the CDR3 is TGTGCCAGCAGTCGACAGCCGAACACTGAAGCTTTCTTT.

The rearrangement joins TRBV2 to TRBJ2-5, with 7 bases fitting TRBD2. The J call may not be correct, given that the DNA end is closer to TRBJ2-7. CDR1 SNHLY and CDR2 FYNNEI come from the germline V gene. The CDR3 length is 12 residues. This chain's CDR3 is CATGPGRDEQYF. CDR3 bases: TGTGCCACTGGGCCAGGGAGGGACGAGCAGTACTTC.

The genes are TRBV5-1 and TRBJ2-1, with 7 bases matching TRBD2. The V segment lost 4 bases and the J segment 8 bases; nucleotides outside the gene matches: 6. The CDR3 is 13 amino acids. Per germline, CDR1 SGHRS and CDR2 YFSETQ. The chain's CDR3 is CASSPAGVDEQFF. CDR3 nucleotides: TGCGCCAGCAGCCCGGCGGGGGTCGATGAGCAGTTCTTC.

J is TRBJ2-5 and V is TRBV10-3, with TRBD2 matching 8 bases. The germline CDR1 and CDR2 sequences are ENHRY and SYGVKD. J lost 1 base, V lost 6 bases, and 7 bases had no gene match. CDR3 length: 15 amino acids. The CDR3 loop reads CAISLAGTRQETQYF. The CDR3, as DNA: TGTGCCATCAGCTTAGCGGGAACCCGCCAAGAGACCCAGTACTTC.

V gene TRBV5-6 combines with J gene TRBJ1-6; 8 positions match TRBD1. Germline values: CDR1 SGHDT, CDR2 YYEEEE. The V and J ends lost 3 bases and 5 bases, in that order; junction bases with no gene match: 1. CDR3 size: 14 residues. The DNA of the CDR3 is TGTGCCAGCAGCTGGGACAGGCATAATTCACCCCTCCACTTT. Encoded protein: CASSWDRHNSPLHF.

The chain combines TRBV15 with TRBJ2-7; 9 positions agree with TRBD1. Germline V CDR1 and CDR2: LNHNV, YYDKDF (reference sequence). CDR3 size: 15 residues. Trimming removed 1 base from V and 6 bases from J; junction bases left unmatched: 7. In DNA form, the CDR3 reads TGTGCCACCAGCAGAGTAGTGGGGACAGGGAGCGAGCAGTACTTC. It specifies CATSRVVGTGSEQYF.

The rearrangement uses TRBV7-8 and TRBJ1-1, with a weak D call TRBD1 (6 bases). With 6 bases removed from V and 0 bases from J, the gap between germline ends came to 14 bases. This CDR3 region has 15 residues. Germline-derived CDR1 and CDR2 are SGHVS and FQNEAQ. Here the CDR3 DNA reads TGTGCCAGCAGACCGGGGGCAGGACTGAACACTGAAGCTTTCTTT. Translating it yields CASRPGAGLNTEAFF.

The rearrangement joins TRBV30 to TRBJ2-5; tentatively, D is TRBD1 (5 bases). CDR3 length: 14 residues. Germline loops: CDR1 GTSNPN, CDR2 SVGIG (reference sequence). V was pared by 1 base and J by 5 bases, with 14 bases between. CDR3 bases: TGTGCCTGGAGTGAGGCCAGGGTGGGGGAGACCCAGTACTTC. This codes for CAWSEARVGETQYF.

This clone came up once. This chain joins TRBV28 and TRBJ1-5; D uncertain. Germline CDR1 reads MDHEN; CDR2 reads SYDVKM. CDR3 length: 15 residues. The germline V and J ends were trimmed by 4 bases and 4 bases, with 14 bases remaining between them. CDR3 DNA: TGTGCCAGCAGTTCCTCGGGGAGGGTTAATCAGCCCCAGCATTTT. Translating it yields CASSSSGRVNQPQHF.

This chain joins TRBV28 and TRBJ2-7, with 11 bases that match TRBD2. The CDR3 is 15 amino acids. J lost 3 bases, V lost 2 bases, and 3 bases had no gene match. CDR1 is MDHEN, CDR2 SYDVKM, per germline. CDR3 sequence (DNA): TGTGCCAGCAGTTTAACTAGCGGGAGAGGCTACGAGCAGTACTTC. Translating it yields CASSLTSGRGYEQYF.

The rearrangement uses TRBV5-1 and TRBJ2-5; 8 bases are shared with TRBD2. V gave up 1 base and J gave up 1 base; unmatched junction bases: 3. CDR1 SGHRS and CDR2 YFSETQ come from the germline V gene. The CDR3 is made up of 15 amino acids. CDR3 sequence reads: CASSLTGGPQETQYF. The CDR3 nucleotides are TGCGCCAGCAGCTTGACGGGAGGGCCCCAAGAGACCCAGTACTTC.